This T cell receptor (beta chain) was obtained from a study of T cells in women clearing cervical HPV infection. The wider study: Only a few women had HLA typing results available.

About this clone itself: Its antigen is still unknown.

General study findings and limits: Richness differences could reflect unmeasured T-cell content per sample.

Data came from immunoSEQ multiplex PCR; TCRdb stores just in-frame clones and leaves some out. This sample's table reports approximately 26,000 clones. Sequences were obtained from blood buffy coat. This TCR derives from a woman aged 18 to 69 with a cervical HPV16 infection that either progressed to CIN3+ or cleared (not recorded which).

The sequenced part of the CDR3 DNA is TGTGCCAGCAGCTTAACCGGGACAGGGGGATGGGGC. This sequence encodes CASSLTGTGGWG. The full CDR3 is CASSLTGTGGWGYTF. The V call is TRBV7-9, the J call TRBJ1-2, with TRBD1 matching over 11 bases. The read ends 3 residues shy of where the CDR3 ends; the end is completed using the germline J gene. CDR3 length: 15 residues. From germline, CDR1 is SEHNR and CDR2 FQNEAQ (reference sequence). Looking up the rest from reference TRBV7-9 and TRBJ1-2 gives the full variable domain: DTGVSQNPRHKITKRGQNVTFRCDPISEHNRLYWYRQTLGQGPEFLTYFQNEAQLEKSRLLSDRFSAERPKGSFSTLEIQRTEQGDSAMYLCASSLTGTGGWGYTFGSGTRLTVV.